These 25 T cell receptor beta chains share one sample of origin, sequenced in a study of vaccination effects on CD4 cells after COVID-19. Repertoires were generated with immunoSEQ multiplex PCR, while TCRdb's copy carries only in-frame clones and drops some. There are around 71,000 clones in the sample; approximately 79% occur only once, and 4% lies in the top ten. ViraFEST used viral peptide pools to expand antigen-specific CD4+ T cells before sequencing. Upon completion of more than 9 days in culture, CD4+ T cells were isolated. Vaccinees lacked prior SARS-CoV-2 infection and tested negative for nucleocapsid antibodies. These receptors have no known antigen. The sequencing used CD4+ T cells from PBMCs cultured with HCoV-OC43 spike peptides, collected before COVID-19 vaccination. Subset noted: HCoV-OC43 spike overlapping peptide pool stimulation. Receptors were obtained from a human donor who received a COVID-19 vaccine.

This clone was picked up a small number of times. The chain combines TRBV6-5 with TRBJ2-7, with 8 positions matching TRBD2. Looked up from germline, CDR1 is MNHEY and CDR2 is SVGAGI. V was clipped by 5 bases and J by 2 bases; unmatched bases: 5. CDR3 length: 14 amino acids. CDR3 loop: CASSTSGLPYEQYV. The CDR3 DNA is TGTGCCAGCAGTACTAGCGGCTTACCCTACGAGCAGTACGTC.

This clone was counted a few times. The chain combines TRBV19 with TRBJ2-1, with 10 positions matching TRBD1. CDR1 and CDR2 from the germline V gene are LNHDA and SQIVND (reference sequence). V shed 9 bases, J shed 0 bases, and the junction held 11 bases outside the gene matches. This CDR3 comprises 17 residues. DNA for the CDR3: TGTGCCAGCCGGGACAGGGGCCTTCCCGACTCCTACAATGAGCAGTTCTTC. It is translated as CASRDRGLPDSYNEQFF.

The chain combines TRBV6-5 with TRBJ2-6; D unclear. The CDR3 loop spans 15 amino acids. The germline gives CDR1 MNHEY, CDR2 SVGAGI. With 7 bases removed from V and 0 bases from J, the gap between germline ends came to 10 bases. Here the CDR3 DNA reads TGTGCCAGCACCGAGCGTGGCTCTGGGGCCAACGTCCTGACTTTC. Its protein product is CASTERGSGANVLTF.

This clone occurred once. V usage is TRBV19 and J usage is TRBJ2-3; 16 bases fit TRBD2. Per the germline V gene, CDR1 is LNHDA and CDR2 is SQIVND (reference sequence). V dropped 6 bases and J dropped 0; count of bases not matched to a gene: 6. The CDR3 runs 18 residues. The CDR3 sequence: CASRTGTSGGASTDTQYF. In DNA form, the CDR3 reads TGTGCCAGTAGAACAGGGACTAGCGGGGGGGCCAGCACAGATACGCAGTATTTT.

This clone was detected only once. This sample also contains other DNA sequences that code for the same CDR3. This chain connects TRBV3-1 (or the pseudogene TRBV3-2) to TRBJ2-5, with no clear D. The CDR3 is 12 amino acids. From germline, CDR1 is LGHDT and CDR2 YNNKEL (reference sequence). V was cut by 0 bases and J by 4 bases, with 3 bases left in between. The CDR3 loop reads CASSQERETQYF. DNA of the CDR3: TGTGCCAGCAGCCAAGAGCGAGAGACCCAGTACTTC.

The CDR3 region has the DNA TGTGCCAGCAGTTCCCCCTCGGAGGCGTTTAATTCACCCCTCCACTTT. This sequence encodes CASSSPSEAFNSPLHF. This chain uses TRBV28 with TRBJ1-6, with D hard to call. The CDR3 contains 16 residues. V shed 4 bases and J shed 6 bases, with 16 bases lying between them. Germline V gene lookup returns CDR1 MDHEN and CDR2 SYDVKM.

A few counts support this clone. V usage is TRBV30 and J usage is TRBJ1-2, with 8 bases lining up with TRBD1. Germline CDR1 and CDR2: GTSNPN and SVGIG (reference sequence). V lost 0 bases, J lost 6 bases, and 9 bases stayed unmatched. The CDR3 has 15 residues. CDR3 loop: CAWSVLQGAEDGYTF. CDR3 DNA sequence: TGTGCCTGGAGTGTACTTCAGGGGGCCGAGGATGGCTACACCTTC.

This clone was found once. This chain connects TRBV24-1 to TRBJ2-3, with TRBD1 as a possible D gene (5 bases). The V gene's germline CDR1 is KGHDR and CDR2 SFDVKD. V lost 9 bases and J lost 0, with 9 bases in between. CDR3 length: 13 amino acids. CDR3 coding DNA: TGTGCCACCGCGAAGGGGAGCACAGATACGCAGTATTTT. This gives the protein CATAKGSTDTQYF.

The J gene is TRBJ2-1, the V gene TRBV27; TRBD2 is a possible D gene (5 bases). CDR3 length: 15 amino acids. CDR1 MNHEY and CDR2 SMNVEV come from the germline V gene (reference sequence). V gave up 1 base and J gave up 5 bases, with 12 bases separating them. The CDR3 here is CASSLFPQRNNEQFF. The CDR3 nucleotides are TGTGCCAGCAGTTTATTCCCACAGCGGAACAATGAGCAGTTCTTC.

V usage is TRBV28 and J usage is TRBJ2-3; unclear D gene. This CDR3 region has 13 residues. Germline assignment: CDR1 MDHEN and CDR2 SYDVKM. Deletions cut 0 bases from V and 1 base from J, with 2 bases between. CDR3 bases: TGTGCCAGCAGTTTATGGGGCACAGATACGCAGTATTTT. Its translation: CASSLWGTDTQYF.

The J gene is TRBJ2-5, the V gene TRBV4-2, with D maybe TRBD2 (5 bases). CDR1 and CDR2 from the germline V gene are LGHNA and YNFKEQ. Trimming pared 4 bases from V and 2 bases from J, leaving 14 bases between. This CDR3 has 15 residues. CDR3 sequence: CASSPSLARQETQYF. The CDR3 DNA reads TGTGCCAGCAGCCCATCTCTAGCTCGACAAGAGACCCAGTACTTC.

V usage is TRBV6-5 and J usage is TRBJ1-6; D is possibly TRBD1 (6 bases). Trimming took off 8 bases at V and 4 bases at J, with 9 bases between the two ends. CDR3 size: 13 residues. CDR1 and CDR2 from the germline V gene are MNHEY and SVGAGI. The CDR3 reads CASSGDYNSPLHF. For the CDR3, the DNA is TGTGCCAGCTCAGGGGATTATAATTCACCCCTCCACTTT.

V is TRBV6-5 and J is TRBJ1-2; D remains ambiguous. Germline values: CDR1 MNHEY, CDR2 SVGAGI. Trimming took off 7 bases at V and 5 bases at J, with 14 bases between the two ends. The CDR3 contains 13 residues. The CDR3 protein is CASTSNTVYGYTF. CDR3 in DNA: TGTGCCAGCACCTCGAACACAGTGTATGGCTACACCTTC.

This clone was recorded once. The rearrangement links TRBV6-5 to TRBJ1-2; 9 nucleotides line up with TRBD1. The CDR3 runs to 15 residues. CDR1 is MNHEY and CDR2 is SVGAGI in the germline V gene. J lost 4 bases, V lost 6 bases, and 9 bases had no gene match. The CDR3 nucleotides read TGTGCCAGCAGGGGGGGGCGACAGGGGGTCTATGGCTACACCTTC. It specifies CASRGGRQGVYGYTF.

There are a few counts of this clone. The rearrangement joins TRBV19 to TRBJ2-2; D unclear. The germline V and J ends were trimmed by 7 bases and 0 bases, with 9 bases remaining between them. The CDR3 loop spans 14 amino acids. Germline CDR1 reads LNHDA; CDR2 reads SQIVND (reference sequence). As DNA, the CDR3 is TGTGCCAGTAAAACAGATACGAACACCGGGGAGCTGTTTTTT. Translated: CASKTDTNTGELFF.

The chain is built from TRBV6-5 and TRBJ1-4, with a tentative D call TRBD1 (6 bases). Trimming removed 5 bases at V and 7 bases at J, with 17 bases between. CDR1 MNHEY and CDR2 SVGAGI come from the germline V gene. This CDR3 is built from 15 residues. For the CDR3, the DNA is TGTGCCAGCAGTCCCTCGGGGGCAGAGAGTGAAAAACTGTTTTTT. Protein: CASSPSGAESEKLFF.

The genes are TRBV9 and TRBJ1-3; a weak D match, TRBD1 (6 bases). The V end lost 3 bases, the J end lost 0 bases, and 13 bases lay between the germline ends. Germline CDR1 and CDR2: SGDLS and YYNGEE. This CDR3 has 16 residues. DNA for the CDR3: TGTGCCAGCAGCGCGGGCGGGACACACTCTGGAAACACCATATATTTT. Its protein is CASSAGGTHSGNTIYF.

This clone has only a few counts. The chain carries TRBV6-2 or TRBV6-3 and TRBJ2-1; 9 bases align to TRBD2. V lost 4 bases and J lost 3; bases outside the gene matches: 19. The CDR3 length is 20 residues. In germline, CDR1 is MNHEY, CDR2 SVGEGT. CDR3 amino acids: CASSFVQLAASSGDYNEQFF. CDR3 nucleotides: TGTGCCAGCAGTTTTGTACAACTAGCAGCTTCTAGCGGGGACTACAATGAGCAGTTCTTC.

The chain joins TRBV4-3 to TRBJ2-5; tentative D call: TRBD1 (5 bases). V was pared by 0 bases and J by 4 bases, with 9 bases between. The CDR3 has 14 residues. The V gene's germline CDR1 is LGHNA and CDR2 YSLEER. The CDR3 region is CASSQERQRETQYF. The CDR3 DNA reads as TGCGCCAGCAGCCAAGAACGACAGCGAGAGACCCAGTACTTC.

This clone appeared a single time. The chain combines TRBV2 with TRBJ1-1; D is uncertain. Trimming removed 6 bases from V and 4 bases from J, with 15 bases in between. From germline, CDR1 is SNHLY and CDR2 FYNNEI. This CDR3 spans 14 amino acids. The CDR3 DNA reads as TGTGCCAGCAGGCTCACGGCGGTTCGCACTGAAGCTTTCTTT. Its protein product is CASRLTAVRTEAFF.

This sequence joins TRBV14 and TRBJ1-6, with D unclear. The ends were cut back, 1 base at V and 11 bases at J, with 12 bases in the middle. Per germline, CDR1 SGHDN and CDR2 FVKESK. The CDR3 is 14 amino acids. The CDR3 nucleotides are TGTGCCAGCAGCCAAGGTACCCCAGTCGCACCCCTCCACTTT. This translates into CASSQGTPVAPLHF. Looking up the rest from reference TRBV14 and TRBJ1-6 gives the full variable domain: EAGVTQFPSHSVIEKGQTVTLRCDPISGHDNLYWYRRVMGKEIKFLLHFVKESKQDESGMPNNRFLAERTGGTYSTLKVQPAELEDSGVYFCASSQGTPVAPLHFGNGTRLTVT.

V usage is TRBV7-2 and J usage is TRBJ2-3; TRBD1 matches at 7 bases. This CDR3 has 15 residues. V was clipped by 1 base and J by 6 bases; unmatched bases: 7. Germline values: CDR1 SGHTA, CDR2 FQGNSA. Here the CDR3 reads CASSLDLRGPDTQYF. The CDR3 bases are TGTGCCAGCAGCTTAGACCTAAGGGGGCCGGATACGCAGTATTTT.

This clone has a handful of counts. This chain uses TRBV5-1 with TRBJ2-3, with D possibly being TRBD1 (6 bases). V shed 4 bases and J shed 2 bases, with 26 bases lying between them. Germline assignment: CDR1 SGHRS and CDR2 YFSETQ. CDR3 size: 19 residues. The CDR3 is CASSPRGQGSSPNTDTQYF. The DNA of the CDR3 is TGCGCCAGCAGCCCCCGAGGTCAGGGGTCGAGTCCTAACACAGATACGCAGTATTTT.

The gene calls are TRBV5-1 and TRBJ2-5; tentatively, D is TRBD2 (5 bases). The CDR3 totals 16 residues. Germline V gene sequence: CDR1 SGHRS, CDR2 YFSETQ. Between the trimmed V and J ends, which lost 2 bases and 0 bases, there was a span of 14 bases. CDR3 residues: CASSLGFEGNQETQYF. The DNA for the CDR3 is TGCGCCAGCAGCTTAGGGTTCGAGGGAAACCAAGAGACCCAGTACTTC.

Only a few counts were recorded for this clone. The chain joins TRBV11-1 to TRBJ1-2; D is possibly TRBD1 (6 bases). The CDR3 sequence is 13 residues long. Germline CDR1 SGHAT, CDR2 FQDESV (reference sequence). Trimming removed 5 bases at V and 8 bases at J, with 15 bases between. As DNA, the CDR3 is TGTGCCAGCAGCCTGCGGACAGAAGAAGGCTACACCTTC. Protein sequence: CASSLRTEEGYTF.